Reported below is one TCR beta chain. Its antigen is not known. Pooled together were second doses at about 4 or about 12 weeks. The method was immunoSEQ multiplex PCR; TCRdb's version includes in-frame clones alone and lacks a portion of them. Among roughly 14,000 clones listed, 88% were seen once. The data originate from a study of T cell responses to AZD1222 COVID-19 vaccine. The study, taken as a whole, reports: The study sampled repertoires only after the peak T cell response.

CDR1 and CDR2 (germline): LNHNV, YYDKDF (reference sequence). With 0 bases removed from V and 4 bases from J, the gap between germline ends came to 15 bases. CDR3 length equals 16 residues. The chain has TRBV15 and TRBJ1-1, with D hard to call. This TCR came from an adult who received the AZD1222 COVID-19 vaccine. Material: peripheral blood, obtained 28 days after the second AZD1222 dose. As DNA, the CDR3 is TGTGCCACCAGCAGAGATCCCCCTAGCGAGGGCACTGAAGCTTTCTTT. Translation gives CATSRDPPSEGTEAFF.